This is a list of T cell receptor beta chains from one sample in a study of blood T cells in healthy people across ages. Via MiXCR, TCRdb re-called the 5' RACE reads, giving one row per CDR3 protein. Found here are more than 800,000 distinct CDR3 sequences, 25% to 35% of them singletons; the top ten hold roughly a sixth. Source material: blood. These receptors were obtained from an elderly woman in good health. Both conserved end residues are part of each CDR3. The D gene is left open where the match is weak. Not all rows give a size; the values are once, few, many and, for expanded clones, a class.

D	size	V	J	CDR3	DNA
-	few	TRBV18	TRBJ2-1	CACSPGIKAGYHEQFF	TGTGCCTGCTCACCTGGGATAAAAGCAGGGTACCATGAGCAGTTCTTC
-	many	TRBV10-3	TRBJ2-3	CAISSSPFDTQYF	TGTGCCATCAGTTCAAGCCCTTTCGATACGCAGTATTTT
-	-	TRBV10-3	TRBJ1-1	CAIINRAGGTEAFF	TGTGCCATCATCAACCGGGCCGGAGGTACTGAAGCTTTCTTT
TRBD2	many	TRBV6-6	TRBJ2-7	CASSYGSGGSYEQYF	TGTGCCAGCAGTTACGGTAGCGGGGGTTCCTACGAGCAGTACTTC
-	few	TRBV15	TRBJ2-2	CATISGGARDTGELFF	TGTGCCACCATATCTGGGGGGGCGCGGGACACCGGGGAGCTGTTTTTT
-	few	TRBV5-1	TRBJ1-1	CASSFSGEGPEAFF	TGCGCCAGCAGCTTTTCAGGGGAGGGGCCTGAAGCTTTCTTT
-	few	TRBV6-6	TRBJ1-1	CASTLHRRTEAFF	TGTGCCAGCACCCTACACAGACGAACTGAAGCTTTCTTT
TRBD1	many	TRBV6-2/TRBV6-3	TRBJ2-6	CASSLPPEIRDRGLLSGANVLTF	TGTGCCAGCAGTTTACCGCCAGAGATCCGGGACAGGGGGCTCCTCTCTGGGGCCAACGTCCTGACTTTC
-	many	TRBV3-1	TRBJ2-1	CASSQGSPTSYNEQFF	TGTGCCAGCAGCCAAGGTAGTCCTACTTCCTACAATGAGCAGTTCTTC
TRBD1	few	TRBV2	TRBJ1-2	CASSPNTGVGYTF	TGTGCCAGCAGCCCAAACACAGGGGTTGGCTACACCTTC
-	-	TRBV12-3/TRBV12-4	TRBJ2-2	CASTQGRGGELFF	TGTGCCAGCACCCAGGGGAGGGGGGGGGAGCTGTTTTTT
-	few	TRBV20-1	TRBJ1-5	CSARDQSYQPQHF	TGCAGTGCTAGAGATCAGAGTTATCAGCCCCAGCATTTT
-	few	TRBV14	TRBJ2-7	CASSPWRGHNEQYF	TGTGCCAGCAGCCCTTGGCGGGGGCACAATGAGCAGTACTTC
TRBD1	few	TRBV2	TRBJ1-6	CASKDRANSPLHF	TGTGCCAGCAAAGACAGGGCTAATTCACCCCTCCACTTT
-	-	TRBV10-3	TRBJ2-7	CAISSGTFPHEQYF	TGTGCCATCAGTTCCGGGACCTTCCCCCACGAGCAGTACTTC
-	-	TRBV5-4	TRBJ2-3	CASSPQSGSRDTQYF	TGTGCCAGCAGTCCCCAATCCGGGTCCAGGGATACGCAGTATTTT
TRBD1	many	TRBV7-2	TRBJ1-2	CASIPGQSYGYTF	TGTGCCAGCATCCCGGGACAGTCCTATGGCTACACCTTC
TRBD2	many	TRBV10-3	TRBJ2-5	CAISTSLVAGGHISYQETQYF	TGTGCCATCAGCACGAGTCTCGTAGCGGGGGGACACATCTCGTACCAAGAGACCCAGTACTTC
TRBD2	few	TRBV6-2/TRBV6-3	TRBJ2-2	CASRRTSGGQTGELFF	TGTGCCAGCAGGCGGACTAGCGGGGGTCAGACCGGGGAGCTGTTTTTT
-	few	TRBV29-1	TRBJ1-1	CSVARGNTEAFF	TGCAGCGTTGCTCGAGGGAACACTGAAGCTTTCTTT
-	-	TRBV28	TRBJ2-4	CASSPPGQVQAKNIQYF	TGTGCCAGCAGTCCCCCCGGGCAGGTTCAAGCCAAAAACATTCAGTACTTC
-	-	TRBV7-9	TRBJ1-5	CASGPGVGDADNQPQHF	TGTGCCAGCGGCCCAGGGGTGGGCGATGCGGACAATCAGCCCCAGCATTTT
-	many	TRBV7-2	TRBJ1-6	CASSVRGPSPLHF	TGTGCCAGCAGCGTTCGTGGTCCTTCACCCCTCCACTTT
TRBD1	many	TRBV12-3/TRBV12-4	TRBJ2-1	CASSPRQGAYNEQFF	TGTGCCAGCAGTCCCAGACAGGGGGCTTACAATGAGCAGTTCTTC
-	many	TRBV20-1	TRBJ1-5	CSAQILAGRIGQPQHF	TGCAGTGCCCAGATACTAGCAGGGCGTATAGGGCAGCCCCAGCATTTT
TRBD1	-	TRBV4-3	TRBJ1-1	CASSQDWTGYYEAFF	TGCGCCAGCAGCCAAGATTGGACAGGGTATTATGAAGCTTTCTTT
TRBD2	many	TRBV20-1	TRBJ2-1	CRAIGRGGYNEQFF	TGCAGAGCGATCGGGCGGGGGGGCTACAATGAGCAGTTCTTC
TRBD2	many	TRBV6-5	TRBJ2-4	CASSYEAGGRNIQYF	TGTGCCAGCAGTTATGAAGCGGGGGGGCGAAACATTCAGTACTTC
TRBD1	many	TRBV30	TRBJ1-2	CAWTLDRGDYTF	TGTGCCTGGACCTTAGACAGGGGGGACTACACCTTC
TRBD1	once	TRBV12-3/TRBV12-4	TRBJ2-7	CANSLASTGGWYEQYF	TGTGCCAACAGTTTAGCGAGTACAGGGGGCTGGTACGAGCAGTACTTC